The entry that follows covers one TCR beta chain sequence. The record originates from a study of blood T cell repertoires in COVID-19. As processed by the authors: Amplifying reference gene primers gave estimates of nucleated cell counts. Using immunoSEQ multiplex PCR, the repertoire was profiled, and TCRdb retains in-frame clones only, with some absent. V, J and clone size were drawn from that table, and D and trimming were deduced from the DNA. The sample consists of about 270,000 clones, approximately 80% of them appearing once. Trimming cost V 10 bases and J 2 bases; bases outside gene matches: 7. The CDR3 totals 13 residues. CDR1 and CDR2 from the germline V gene are LNHDA and SQIVND (reference sequence).

The chain couples TRBV19 to TRBJ1-1, with 7 bases identical to TRBD1. This TCR derives from a woman aged 45 to 65 with active or convalescent COVID-19. Specimen: peripheral blood. DNA of the CDR3: TGTGCCACCCTGGGACAGATCAACACTGAAGCTTTCTTT. Its translation is CATLGQINTEAFF.